The 11 T cell receptor beta chains below were found in one sample sequenced in a study of cytotoxic CD8 clonotypes in ibrutinib-treated CLL. Sequenced by immunoSEQ multiplex PCR; TCRdb stores in-frame clones only, minus some. Among some 150,000 clones listed, 70% to 85% were seen once. The starting material was PBMCs, obtained after 12 months of ibrutinib treatment. These receptors all stem from a human donor with chronic lymphocytic leukemia.

The J gene is TRBJ2-5, the V gene TRBV30; 8 bases agree with TRBD1. CDR1 is GTSNPN and CDR2 is SVGIG in the germline V gene (reference sequence). The trim removed 1 base at V and 5 bases at J, leaving 9 bases unmatched. CDR3 length: 15 amino acids. This CDR3 reads CAWSELDRVGETQYF. The DNA of the CDR3 is TGTGCCTGGAGTGAACTGGACAGGGTGGGGGAGACCCAGTACTTC.

The chain recombines TRBV6-1 with TRBJ2-7, with D possibly being TRBD1 (5 bases). The CDR3 consists of 14 residues. Per the germline V gene, CDR1 is MNHNS and CDR2 is SASEGT. Trimming took 3 bases from V and 5 from J, leaving 14 bases between them. The CDR3 DNA sequence: TGTGCCAGCAGTGATATGCAGGGTTTTAACGAGCAGTACTTC. It codes for CASSDMQGFNEQYF.

This clone was counted a single time. The chain links TRBV5-6 to TRBJ2-2, with D possibly being TRBD1 or TRBD2 (5 bases each). Germline loops: CDR1 SGHDT, CDR2 YYEEEE. Trimming stripped 1 base from V and 0 bases from J, with 16 bases between. This CDR3 contains 18 residues. The CDR3 DNA follows: TGTGCCAGCAGCTTGTTAGGGGAGTTTATTACGAACACCGGGGAGCTGTTTTTT. This sequence encodes CASSLLGEFITNTGELFF.

The V call is TRBV19, the J call TRBJ1-2; no clear D gene. The CDR3 contains 14 residues. Germline V CDR1 and CDR2: LNHDA, SQIVND (reference sequence). V lost 6 bases, J lost 6 bases, and 17 bases lay in between. CDR3 DNA: TGTGCCAGTAGCTACGGACCCGTTGGAGATGGCTACACCTTC. It is translated as CASSYGPVGDGYTF.

The gene calls are TRBV16 and TRBJ1-2; D is uncertain. V lost 4 bases to trimming and J lost 2 bases, with 11 bases between them. The germline V gene encodes CDR1 KGHSY and CDR2 FQNENV. The CDR3 loop spans 14 amino acids. For the CDR3, the DNA is TGTGCCAGCAGCCGATTGCCTAAGAACTATGGCTACACCTTC. Amino acids: CASSRLPKNYGYTF.

This chain uses TRBV5-1 with TRBJ2-7; 9 bases agree with TRBD1. Losses at the gene ends were 0 bases for V and 4 bases for J; bases not matched to a gene: 11. Germline V gene sequence: CDR1 SGHRS, CDR2 YFSETQ. This CDR3 region has 17 residues. CDR3 nucleotide sequence: TGCGCCAGCAGCTTGGAACGCGGGACAGGGATCTCATACGAGCAGTACTTC. This codes for CASSLERGTGISYEQYF.

V usage is TRBV7-8 and J usage is TRBJ1-6; 9 nucleotides agree with TRBD1. The CDR3 spans 17 residues. J lost 6 bases, V lost 1 base, and 7 bases had no gene match. Germline lookup yields CDR1 SGHVS and CDR2 FQNEAQ. The CDR3 region has the DNA TGTGCCAGCAGCTTAGTACAGGGGGCGCCGGGTAATTCACCCCTCCACTTT. Residues: CASSLVQGAPGNSPLHF.

This clone was seen more than once but under ten times. This chain joins TRBV2 and TRBJ1-5; no clear D. V gave up 5 bases and J gave up 7 bases, with 9 bases separating them. The CDR3 length is 12 residues. Per germline, CDR1 SNHLY and CDR2 FYNNEI. The CDR3 bases are TGTGCCAGCAGTCTCTCATTCCAGCCCCAGCATTTT. Its translation: CASSLSFQPQHF.

This chain connects TRBV28 to TRBJ1-2; 7 bases are a match to TRBD1. The CDR3 runs 14 residues. Germline V gene lookup returns CDR1 MDHEN and CDR2 SYDVKM. V lost 5 bases, J lost 5 bases, and 8 bases stayed unmatched. CDR3 protein: CASSPRTGLYGYTF. Written as DNA, the CDR3 is TGTGCCAGCAGTCCAAGGACAGGCTTGTATGGCTACACCTTC.

The V gene is TRBV5-1, the J gene TRBJ1-2; D not resolved. CDR1 and CDR2 (germline): SGHRS, YFSETQ. The CDR3 runs 14 residues. Trimming removed 1 base at V and 7 bases at J, with 14 bases between. The CDR3 here is CASSLTGNSGGYTF. The CDR3, as DNA: TGCGCCAGCAGCTTGACCGGGAACTCGGGTGGCTACACCTTC.

This chain connects TRBV18 to TRBJ2-1; TRBD2 agrees at 14 bases. Germline CDR1 and CDR2: KGHSH and LQKENI. V shed 3 bases, J shed 6 bases, and the junction held 4 bases outside the gene matches. CDR3 length equals 16 residues. This CDR3 is CASSPLGTSGSNEQFF. Here the CDR3 DNA reads TGTGCCAGCTCACCGTTGGGGACTAGCGGGAGCAATGAGCAGTTCTTC.